This is a list of T cell receptor beta chains from one sample in a study of T cells in Graves' hyperthyroidism and ophthalmopathy. One entry per CDR3 protein results from TCRdb running MiXCR on the multiplex PCR reads. The sample shows hundreds of thousands of distinct CDR3 sequences, 15% to 19% of them seen only once. Sequenced input: blood. The source is a woman aged 18-30 years with Graves' hyperthyroidism. Both conserved end residues are part of each CDR3. Fields, in order: J gene, D gene, V gene, clone size, CDR3 protein, CDR3 DNA. D genes are given only for firm matches. The size field is filled for only some rows; it gives once, few, many or a size class.

j_gene: TRBJ1-2; d_gene: NA; v_gene: TRBV7-3; abundance: many; CDR3aa: CASSLSGGMDGYTF; CDR3nt: TGTGCCAGCAGCTTAAGTGGGGGAATGGATGGCTACACCTTC
j_gene: TRBJ2-3; d_gene: NA; v_gene: TRBV5-1; abundance: many; CDR3aa: CASSGGLPQTDTQYF; CDR3nt: TGCGCCAGCAGCGGGGGACTCCCTCAAACAGATACGCAGTATTTT
j_gene: TRBJ1-2; d_gene: NA; v_gene: TRBV12-3/TRBV12-4; abundance: many; CDR3aa: CASSVQAVNYGYTF; CDR3nt: TGTGCCAGCAGCGTACAGGCCGTTAACTATGGCTACACCTTC
j_gene: TRBJ2-5; d_gene: NA; v_gene: TRBV11-2; abundance: many; CDR3aa: CASSASSSGETQYF; CDR3nt: TGTGCCAGCAGCGCTTCGAGTAGCGGAGAGACCCAGTACTTC
j_gene: TRBJ2-1; d_gene: NA; v_gene: TRBV11-1; abundance: many; CDR3aa: CASSRGEGREQFF; CDR3nt: TGTGCCAGCAGCCGAGGTGAGGGGCGGGAGCAGTTCTTC
j_gene: TRBJ1-4; d_gene: NA; v_gene: TRBV18; abundance: many; CDR3aa: CASSPLGLLNEKLFF; CDR3nt: TGTGCCAGCTCACCACTCGGCCTCCTGAATGAAAAACTGTTTTTT
j_gene: TRBJ1-1; d_gene: NA; v_gene: TRBV10-3; abundance: NA; CDR3aa: CAISDGKGQVTEAFF; CDR3nt: TGTGCCATCAGTGACGGCAAGGGGCAAGTCACTGAAGCTTTCTTT
j_gene: TRBJ1-2; d_gene: NA; v_gene: TRBV12-3/TRBV12-4; abundance: many; CDR3aa: CASTHTLSANYGYTF; CDR3nt: TGTGCCAGCACCCATACTTTATCAGCTAACTATGGCTACACCTTC
j_gene: TRBJ2-3; d_gene: NA; v_gene: TRBV6-1; abundance: NA; CDR3aa: CASLWMAGGYDTQYF; CDR3nt: TGTGCCAGCCTGTGGATGGCGGGCGGCTACGATACGCAGTATTTT
j_gene: TRBJ2-3; d_gene: NA; v_gene: TRBV7-9; abundance: many; CDR3aa: CASSPRSGREDTQYF; CDR3nt: TGTGCCAGCAGCCCCCGTTCCGGCCGGGAAGATACGCAGTATTTT
j_gene: TRBJ1-3; d_gene: NA; v_gene: TRBV12-5; abundance: NA; CDR3aa: CASGFPGTGNTIYF; CDR3nt: TGTGCTAGTGGTTTCCCCGGTACGGGAAACACCATATATTTT
j_gene: TRBJ2-1; d_gene: TRBD2; v_gene: TRBV15; abundance: few; CDR3aa: CATSGRGGAGDPPYNEQFF; CDR3nt: TGTGCCACCAGCGGCCGGGGGGGGGCGGGAGACCCTCCCTACAATGAGCAGTTCTTC
j_gene: TRBJ2-1; d_gene: TRBD2; v_gene: TRBV15; abundance: NA; CDR3aa: CATSRDSGLEYNEQFF; CDR3nt: TGTGCCACCAGCAGAGATTCTGGACTAGAATACAATGAGCAGTTCTTC
j_gene: TRBJ2-7; d_gene: NA; v_gene: TRBV7-9; abundance: many; CDR3aa: CASSPSDAYEQYF; CDR3nt: TGTGCCAGCAGCCCATCGGACGCCTACGAGCAGTACTTC
j_gene: TRBJ2-2; d_gene: TRBD2; v_gene: TRBV5-1; abundance: few; CDR3aa: CASSPGGLAGGPLGELFF; CDR3nt: TGCGCCAGCAGCCCAGGGGGGCTAGCGGGAGGGCCGCTCGGGGAGCTGTTTTTT
j_gene: TRBJ1-5; d_gene: TRBD1; v_gene: TRBV29-1; abundance: NA; CDR3aa: CSVTGNQPQHF; CDR3nt: TGCAGCGTGACAGGGAATCAGCCCCAGCATTTT
j_gene: TRBJ1-2; d_gene: NA; v_gene: TRBV25-1; abundance: NA; CDR3aa: CASSEGWSSGYTF; CDR3nt: TGTGCCAGCAGTGAGGGTTGGTCCTCGGGCTACACCTTC
j_gene: TRBJ1-4; d_gene: NA; v_gene: TRBV6-1; abundance: many; CDR3aa: CASRARRESEKLFF; CDR3nt: TGTGCCAGCAGGGCCCGACGGGAGTCCGAAAAACTGTTTTTT